Below are 29 T cell receptor beta chains sequenced from a single sample in a study of blood T cells in healthy people across ages. A second about 6 to 11 cycle PCR used barcoded and J-beta primers. MiXCR, run by TCRdb on the 5' RACE reads, gives a single entry per CDR3 protein. The sample has fewer than 2 million distinct CDR3 sequences, 39% seen once. What was sequenced was blood. The source is a human donor in good health.

To note about this clonotype: A far larger clone is one base from this, pointing to a likely read error. CDR3 residues: CASSLQGSYERYF. CDR3 sequence (DNA): TGCGCCAGCAGCTTACAGGGTTCCTACGAGCGGTACTTC. The gene calls are TRBV5-1 and TRBJ2-7, with a weak D call TRBD1 (6 bases). Germline CDR1 and CDR2: SGHRS and YFSETQ. The CDR3 totals 13 residues.

This clonotype was counted only a few times. The CDR3 sequence is CAVTRDRGSDYGYTF. The CDR3 nucleotides read TGTGCCGTCACCCGGGACAGGGGATCCGACTATGGCTACACCTTC. The chain has TRBV10-3 and TRBJ1-2; 10 nucleotides align to TRBD1. This CDR3 region has 15 residues. V shed 11 bases and J 3 bases; nucleotides not matched to a gene: 12. Germline CDR1 reads ENHRY; CDR2 reads SYGVKD.

This rearrangement joins TRBV13 to TRBJ2-4, with no clear D. The DNA end favors TRBJ2-7, so the J call may be wrong. CDR3 size: 13 residues. Germline V gives CDR1 PRHDT, CDR2 FYEKMQ (reference sequence). The CDR3 sequence: CASSPIIGVEQYF. The CDR3 nucleotides read TGTGCCAGCAGCCCGATCATTGGGGTCGAGCAGTACTTC.

A word on this clonotype: One end of the junction is discordant with germline, which a read error may explain. The chain employs TRBV7-3 and TRBJ2-5; TRBD2 might be the D (6 bases). Germline loops: CDR1 SGHTA, CDR2 FQGTGA. The CDR3 has 17 amino acids. The DNA of the CDR3 is TGTGCCAGCAGCTTCTCTCAGACTACTTCGACGGGAGAGACCCGGTACTTC. Residues: CASSFSQTTSTGETRYF. The complete variable domain, with remaining parts taken from reference TRBV7-3 and TRBJ2-5, reads GAGVSQTPSNKVTEKGKYVELRCDPISGHTALYWYRQSLGQGPEFLIYFQGTGAADDSGLPNDRFFAVRPEGSVSTLKIQRTERGDSAVYLCASSFSQTTSTGETRYFGPGTRLLVL.

The rearrangement links TRBV10-3 to TRBJ2-5; D remains unclear. V gave up 2 bases and J gave up 2 bases, with 6 bases separating them. The CDR3 has 13 amino acids. Germline assignment: CDR1 ENHRY and CDR2 SYGVKD. Written as DNA, the CDR3 is TGTGCCATCAGTGAGGTCCGGCAAGAGACCCAGTACTTC. This codes for CAISEVRQETQYF.

The chain combines TRBV21-1 with TRBJ1-2; the D call in the table, TRBD1, was not verified against the DNA. TRBV21-1 constitutes a pseudogene. This CDR3 is 16 amino acids long. The CDR3: CASSKGGPGPNYGYTF. The CDR3 region has the DNA TGTGCCAGCAGCAAAGGGGGGCCGGGCCCTAACTATGGCTACACCTTC.

This clonotype was detected a few times. The chain joins TRBV5-1 to TRBJ1-1, with 9 bases identical to TRBD1. The CDR3 extends over 15 amino acids. Germline V gives CDR1 SGHRS, CDR2 YFSETQ. The V gene end was trimmed by 4 bases and the J gene end by 7 bases; junction bases not matched to a gene: 11. CDR3 in amino acids: CASSHTRDRVGEAFF. CDR3 nucleotide sequence: TGCGCCAGCAGCCATACCCGGGACAGGGTTGGTGAAGCTTTCTTT.

This clonotype came up a few times. The rearrangement joins TRBV6-1 to TRBJ2-7; 8 nucleotides agree with TRBD2. Trimming at V came to 6 bases and at J to 5 bases, leaving 9 bases not matched to a gene. There are 14 residues in the CDR3. CDR1 MNHNS and CDR2 SASEGT come from the germline V gene. CDR3 nucleotides: TGTGCCAGCAGGCGACTAGCGCGTACCAACGAGCAGTACTTC. Translation: CASRRLARTNEQYF.

The chain is built from TRBV4-2 and TRBJ1-2; D call uncertain. Germline V gene lookup returns CDR1 LGHNA and CDR2 YNFKEQ. This CDR3 region has 16 residues. V was trimmed by 1 base and J by 4 bases, leaving 16 bases between them. The CDR3 nucleotides are TGTGCCAGCAGCCAAGTACGCGGGGATCCGATCTATGGCTACACCTTC. Its translation is CASSQVRGDPIYGYTF.

The chain carries TRBV7-2 and TRBJ2-1; 8 nucleotides match TRBD2. V gave up 1 base and J gave up 10 bases; unmatched junction bases: 15. The CDR3 is 17 amino acids. CDR1 SGHTA and CDR2 FQGNSA come from the germline V gene. The CDR3 spells CASSLGIGGAGAYEQFF. The CDR3 DNA reads as TGTGCCAGCAGCTTAGGGATCGGGGGGGCGGGTGCCTACGAGCAGTTCTTC.

This chain joins TRBV20-1 and TRBJ1-2; D not resolved. Germline CDR1 reads DFQATT; CDR2 reads SNEGSKA (reference sequence). The CDR3 consists of 13 residues. Trimming took off 2 bases at V and 1 base at J, with 8 bases between the two ends. CDR3 sequence reads: CSARRDINYGYTF. CDR3 coding DNA: TGCAGTGCTAGAAGGGATATTAACTATGGCTACACCTTC.

This rearrangement joins TRBV5-1 to TRBJ2-7; no firm D call. Germline-derived CDR1 and CDR2 are SGHRS and YFSETQ. V lost 1 base, J lost 6 bases, and 11 bases lay in between. This CDR3 contains 13 residues. Here the CDR3 DNA reads TGCGCCAGCAGCTTGAACAGAGATCCCGAGCAGTACTTC. Translating gives CASSLNRDPEQYF.

Here the CDR3 reads CASSERSRNYGYTF. CDR3 bases: TGTGCCAGCAGTGAAAGGAGCAGAAACTATGGCTACACCTTC. This sequence joins TRBV6-1 and TRBJ1-2; D unclear. Germline CDR1 reads MNHNS; CDR2 reads SASEGT. The CDR3 runs 14 residues. The V gene lost 2 bases and the J gene lost 2 bases, with 9 bases spanning the gap.

This clonotype was seen just once. V gene TRBV7-2 combines with J gene TRBJ1-5, with D perhaps matching TRBD1 (6 bases). The length of the CDR3 is 15 residues. Per germline, CDR1 SGHTA and CDR2 FQGNSA. Trimming removed 2 bases at V and 5 bases at J, with 13 bases between. The CDR3 coding sequence is TGTGCCAGCAGCTTAATGTCAGGGGCTGATCAGCCCCAGCATTTT. Amino acid sequence: CASSLMSGADQPQHF. Full variable domain (rest looked up from reference TRBV7-2 and TRBJ1-5): GAGVSQSPSNKVTEKGKDVELRCDPISGHTALYWYRQSLGQGLEFLIYFQGNSAPDKSGLPSDRFSAERTGGSVSTLTIQRTQQEDSAVYLCASSLMSGADQPQHFGDGTRLSIL.

This clonotype was picked up many times. The chain employs TRBV7-9 and TRBJ2-3; the D is unclear. Germline V lookup: CDR1 SEHNR, CDR2 FQNEAQ (reference sequence). Trimming removed 6 bases at V and 5 bases at J, with 9 bases between. The CDR3 is 12 amino acids. CDR3 in DNA: TGTGCCAGCAGTTTATTAGGAGATACGCAGTATTTT. It yields the protein CASSLLGDTQYF.

As regards this clonotype: The junction departs from the called germline gene at one end, perhaps through a read error. This sequence joins TRBV12-3 or TRBV12-4 and TRBJ2-6; tentatively, D is TRBD2 (6 bases). This CDR3 has 16 residues. The CDR3 sequence is CASRLGRGSGANVLTF. CDR3 DNA: TGTGCCAGCAGGTTAGGGCGGGGCTCTGGGGCCAACGTCCTGACTTTC.

V usage is TRBV12-3 or TRBV12-4 and J usage is TRBJ1-2; 7 nucleotides match TRBD1. CDR3 length: 13 residues. V was pared by 8 bases and J by 4 bases, with 7 bases of the junction left unmatched. The CDR3 DNA reads as TGTGCCAGCGGTCCGGGACAGATCTATGGCTACACCTTC. Translating gives CASGPGQIYGYTF.

With regard to this clonotype: At one of its ends the junction is not consistent with the germline gene, which may arise from a read error. This rearrangement joins TRBV10-3 to TRBJ2-1, with 7 bases aligning to TRBD1. The CDR3 is made up of 17 amino acids. Germline V gene data show CDR1 as ENHRY and CDR2 as SYGVKD. The CDR3 region has the DNA TGTACCATCAGGACCCGTGGACAGGAGTCCTCCTACAATGAGCAGTTCTTC. Encoded protein: CTIRTRGQESSYNEQFF.

This rearrangement joins TRBV20-1 to TRBJ1-5; TRBD1 matches 10 bases. V lost 6 bases and J lost 3; bases outside the gene matches: 8. CDR1 and CDR2 from the germline V gene are DFQATT and SNEGSKA (reference sequence). This CDR3 has 15 residues. The CDR3 loop is CSAQGQGGTNQPQHF. DNA of the CDR3: TGCAGTGCCCAAGGACAGGGGGGAACCAATCAGCCCCAGCATTTT.

As regards this clonotype: Just one base apart from a much larger clone, this may be a read error. The chain combines TRBV20-1 with TRBJ2-1, with unresolved D. The V end was cut by 0 bases, the J end by 10 bases, with 19 bases between. CDR1 and CDR2 from the germline V gene are DFQATT and SNEGSKA (reference sequence). The CDR3 has 15 residues. The CDR3 loop is CSARDWAEISYEQFF. The CDR3 bases are TGCAGTGCTAGAGATTGGGCGGAGATCTCCTACGAGCAGTTCTTC.

The chain has TRBV7-9 and TRBJ2-7, with 9 bases matching TRBD1. The junction had 3 bases not matched to a gene; V was cut back by 3 bases and J by 3 bases. This CDR3 region has 14 residues. The germline gives CDR1 SEHNR, CDR2 FQNEAQ (reference sequence). In DNA, the CDR3 is TGTGCCAGCAGCTTTGGGGACAGGGACTACGAGCAGTACTTC. The encoded protein is CASSFGDRDYEQYF. Full variable domain (rest looked up from reference TRBV7-9 and TRBJ2-7): DTGVSQNPRHKITKRGQNVTFRCDPISEHNRLYWYRQTLGQGPEFLTYFQNEAQLEKSRLLSDRFSAERPKGSFSTLEIQRTEQGDSAMYLCASSFGDRDYEQYFGPGTRLTVT.

This chain links TRBV7-9 with TRBJ1-2, with D unclear. Trimming pared 3 bases from V and 2 bases from J, leaving 16 bases between. Germline CDR1 is SEHNR and CDR2 is FQNEAQ (reference sequence). This CDR3 has 16 residues. The CDR3 DNA sequence: TGTGCCAGCAGCTTCGACGGGAGCAAGATAAACTATGGCTACACCTTC. Translation gives CASSFDGSKINYGYTF.

J is TRBJ1-1 and V is TRBV7-9; D is possibly TRBD1 (6 bases). The V end was cut by 2 bases, the J end by 13 bases, with 20 bases between. The CDR3 is 14 amino acids. Germline lookup yields CDR1 SEHNR and CDR2 FQNEAQ (reference sequence). CDR3 loop: CASSLLDRTNPGFF. In nucleotides, the CDR3 is TGTGCCAGCAGCTTACTAGACAGGACCAATCCGGGTTTCTTT.

This clonotype was counted at least ten times. The V gene is TRBV12-3 or TRBV12-4, the J gene TRBJ2-7; D is unclear. The V end lost 3 bases, the J end lost 0 bases, and 6 bases lay between the germline ends. This CDR3 is 13 amino acids long. CDR3 in amino acids: CASSFESSYEQYF. The DNA of the CDR3 is TGTGCCAGCAGTTTTGAGAGCTCCTACGAGCAGTACTTC.

This clonotype was seen only a few times. One junction end does not reproduce the germline sequence, and a read error may be involved. The chain uses TRBV15 and TRBJ2-1; 8 bases line up with TRBD1. Germline CDR1 is LNHNV and CDR2 is YYDKDF (reference sequence). The length of the CDR3 is 15 residues. The CDR3 DNA sequence: TGTGCCACCAGCACCAACAGGGGGTCCTCCAATGAGCAGTTCTTC. Its protein product is CATSTNRGSSNEQFF.

This clonotype was counted between two and nine times. The rearrangement uses TRBV20-1 and TRBJ2-3; TRBD1 is a possible D gene (6 bases). V lost 3 bases, J lost 5 bases, and 12 bases lay in between. The CDR3 extends over 13 amino acids. Germline CDR1 reads DFQATT; CDR2 reads SNEGSKA (reference sequence). This CDR3 is CSASSQGRDTQYF. The CDR3 bases are TGCAGTGCTAGTTCACAGGGCAGAGATACGCAGTATTTT.

There are a few counts of this clonotype. The V and J genes are TRBV29-1 and TRBJ1-4; D is unresolved. The CDR3 sequence is 15 residues long. Germline CDR1 reads SQVTM; CDR2 reads ANQGSEA. The V end was cut by 4 bases, the J end by 4 bases, with 16 bases between. The CDR3 DNA sequence: TGCAGCGTTGGGAACAAAGTCAACAGTAATGAAAAACTGTTTTTT. This gives the protein CSVGNKVNSNEKLFF.

The chain carries TRBV6-5 and TRBJ2-2; the D is unclear. Germline V CDR1 and CDR2: MNHEY, SVGAGI. The CDR3 loop spans 13 amino acids. The V and J ends lost 5 bases and 6 bases respectively, with 10 bases between them. For the CDR3, the DNA is TGTGCCAGCAGTCCCAACTTCTCCGGGGAGCTGTTTTTT. This codes for CASSPNFSGELFF.

The chain uses TRBV6-5 and TRBJ2-3; D assignment may be TRBD1 or TRBD2 (6 bases each). Germline V gives CDR1 MNHEY, CDR2 SVGAGI. Deletions cut 7 bases from V and 6 bases from J, with 17 bases between. The CDR3 is 14 amino acids. The CDR3 sequence: CASMRGAVSDTQYF. The CDR3 coding sequence is TGTGCCAGCATGAGGGGGGCCGTATCGGATACGCAGTATTTT.